Sequencing of this T cell receptor (beta chain) was carried out in a study of T cells in Graves' hyperthyroidism and ophthalmopathy (dated by TCRdb to about 2019). With respect to the entire study: Peripheral blood samples were taken at initial diagnosis, before any treatment was given. A discovery cohort of about 100 patients, about 40 with Graves' ophthalmopathy and about 60 with stable Graves' hyperthyroidism, was used to find distinguishing TCR V-J signatures. Whether ophthalmopathy could be predicted prospectively was tested in an independent validation cohort made up of 18 hyperthyroidism patients plus 17 patients who later progressed to ophthalmopathy. For training and testing, the 100 or so patients in the discovery cohort were randomly divided in a 7:3 ratio. Thyroid tissue and blood T-cell repertoires from several Graves' hyperthyroidism patients were also compared in the study. After blood sampling, hyperthyroidism patients were treated with methimazole at a starting dose of 30 mg daily, and ophthalmopathy patients were treated with high-dose intravenous methylprednisolone. The paper describes TCR Vbeta CDR3 sequencing of 135 peripheral blood samples, made up of some 42 ophthalmopathy patients, around 78 hyperthyroidism patients and 17 progressor patients. Overall study outcomes, separate from this receptor: In validation, the model predicted progression to ophthalmopathy a median of 6.5 months before onset, with roughly 70% sensitivity and nearly 75% specificity. Most expanded thyroid clonotypes (frequency above 0.001) were also detected in blood, a finding suggesting that blood repertoires may reflect thyroid immune responses. No statistical method was used to fix the sample size in advance, and group allocation was not hidden from the investigators. Ophthalmopathy was separated from stable hyperthyroidism by a 13 V-J signature model, with over 85% sensitivity and approximately 81% specificity obtained in cross-validation and 80%/75% obtained in testing.

Notes on this clonotype: The antigen this receptor binds is unknown. It has no much larger one-base neighbor in the sample; base qualities were not kept.

TCR beta CDR3 regions were amplified from RNA transcripts. A first-round RT-PCR of the TCR CDR3 used the HTBI primer set with the Qiagen OneStep RT-PCR kit. Libraries were constructed in a second round of multiplex PCR, after which size selection and purification were performed. Libraries were sequenced paired-end with 100 bp reads on an Illumina HiSeq2000. Per the original workflow: Raw data were processed with SOAPnuke, discarding reads with adapters, uncalled bases, mean Phred below 15, or no exact constant-primer or identifier match. High-quality paired reads were merged with COPE v1.2.5, and unique nucleotide sequences were defined as clonotypes. MiTCR v1.1 was used to align clonotypes to the IMGT TRBV, TRBD and TRBJ reference segments. The analysis was restricted to V-J combinations with a frequency above 0.0001, which together covered 98% to 99.2% of the repertoires. A TCS score was defined as the ratio of F50 (clonal expansion) to E x V (chaos), with BLOSUM62-based TCRdist applied between CDR3 peptides within each V-J. Welch's t-statistics and random forest reduced fewer than 600 V-J features to some 14, which were used in a naive Bayes classifier (R e1071). TCRdb reran the public reads through fastp at Q25 and MiXCR, keeping productive beta chains. Rows are combined by CDR3 protein, so each entry shows the most common genes and DNA. The V and J calls were not made by the authors but by TCRdb's processing. In all, the sample holds about 640,000 distinct CDR3 sequences, and 20% of those were seen once. Around a third of the sample lies in the top ten.

Ophthalmopathy patients had moderately to severely active disease, Clinical Activity Score of at least 3, NOSPECS grade of at least 4, and duration under 3 months. The study excluded patients with uncontrolled infections, other autoimmune diseases, pregnancy or lactation. Diagnoses were based on clinical symptoms, serum thyroxine and TRAb, thyroid ultrasound and orbital computed tomography. PBMCs were isolated from about 9 ml of fresh peripheral blood by Ficoll-Paque density gradient centrifugation. Total RNA was extracted with Trizol reagent, and quality was checked on an Agilent 2100 Bioanalyzer. This TCR came from a man aged 25 to 45 with Graves' ophthalmopathy. Sequencing used blood.

The nucleotide sequence reads TGTGCCAGCAGCTCCCTTGCGGGGAGGGGCACCGGGGAGCTGTTTTTT. Translated, it reads CASSSLAGRGTGELFF. The receptor chain draws on TRBV7-9 and TRBJ2-2; 7 nucleotides in the junction match TRBD2. The CDR1 and CDR2 encoded by the germline V gene (reference sequence) are SEHNR and FQNEAQ. The CDR3 covers 16 residues, taking in both the cysteine and the phenylalanine. Just CDR3 DNA is preserved here, 48 bases in frame from base 1. The germline V and J ends show losses of 4 bases and 4 bases respectively, and no gene match explains 9 bases of the junction.